The 15 T cell receptor beta chains given below trace back to one sample, sequenced in a study of low-dose radiotherapy and immunotherapy resistance in tumors. First-strand cDNA used TRAV- and TRBV-specific primers, covering alpha and beta chains. PCR amplification of the TCRs was performed with Phusion for 20 PCR cycles, and it relied on a constant-region primer together with a V-primer adapter. TCRdb fed the reads into MiXCR, producing one record per CDR3 protein. Among around 76,000 distinct CDR3 sequences listed, about a third were seen once. As for time point: before trial treatment. Sequencing used PBMCs, obtained before treatment. The receptors were gathered from a female donor with ovarian cancer.

The V gene is TRBV14, the J gene TRBJ2-5; D possibly corresponds to TRBD2 (5 bases). CDR3 length equals 11 residues. Trimming pared 3 bases from V and 6 bases from J, leaving 5 bases between. Germline V gene sequence: CDR1 SGHDN, CDR2 FVKESK. CDR3 nucleotide sequence: TGTGCCAGCAGCCACGGGAAGACCCAGTACTTC. Translation gives CASSHGKTQYF.

Comment on this clonotype: Given a far larger clone just one base away, this is likely a sequencing read error. The CDR3 protein is CASSLSLMNTEVFF. The CDR3 region has the DNA TGCGCCAGCAGCCTCAGCCTCATGAACACTGAAGTTTTCTTT. This sequence joins TRBV4-1 and TRBJ1-1, with no clear D. Germline V gene sequence: CDR1 MGHRA, CDR2 YSYEKL. This CDR3 comprises 14 residues.

The sample holds many counts of this clonotype. This chain connects TRBV20-1 to TRBJ1-5; D is undetermined. Germline CDR1 and CDR2: DFQATT and SNEGSKA (reference sequence). V was pared by 3 bases and J by 3 bases, with 6 bases between. There are 12 residues in the CDR3. The DNA for the CDR3 is TGCAGTGCTAGGCGTTCCAATCAGCCCCAGCATTTT. Translated: CSARRSNQPQHF.

This chain links TRBV29-1 with TRBJ2-2; 12 nucleotides align to TRBD2. The CDR3 has 16 amino acids. V shed 6 bases, J shed 0 bases, and the junction held 5 bases outside the gene matches. From germline, CDR1 is SQVTM and CDR2 ANQGSEA. The CDR3 DNA sequence: TGCAGCGTATACCGGACTAGCGGGACGAACACCGGGGAGCTGTTTTTT. This translates into CSVYRTSGTNTGELFF.

In its sample, this clonotype was seen many times. The V gene is TRBV19, the J gene TRBJ2-7; no clear D. Trimming pared 5 bases from V and 0 bases from J, leaving 11 bases between. Germline CDR1 is LNHDA and CDR2 is SQIVND (reference sequence). This CDR3 has 14 residues. For the CDR3, the DNA is TGTGCCAGTAGTCCCCGCACCAGCTCCTACGAGCAGTACTTC. Translated, it gives CASSPRTSSYEQYF. Variable domain in full (rest from reference TRBV19 and TRBJ2-7): DGGITQSPKYLFRKEGQNVTLSCEQNLNHDAMYWYRQDPGQGLRLIYYSQIVNDFQKGDIAEGYSVSREKKESFPLTVTSAQKNPTAFYLCASSPRTSSYEQYFGPGTRLTVT.

This clonotype was counted at least ten times. The rearrangement joins TRBV30 to TRBJ2-7; no clear D gene. Germline assignment: CDR1 GTSNPN and CDR2 SVGIG (reference sequence). The V end lost 2 bases, the J end lost 3 bases, and 11 bases lay between the germline ends. The CDR3 extends over 13 amino acids. The chain's CDR3 is CAWSRSLYYEQYF. For the CDR3, the DNA is TGTGCCTGGAGTAGGAGCCTCTACTACGAGCAGTACTTC. Full variable domain (rest looked up from reference TRBV30 and TRBJ2-7): SQTIHQWPATLVQPVGSPLSLECTVEGTSNPNLYWYRQAAGRGLQLLFYSVGIGQISSEVPQNLSASRPQDRQFILSSKKLLLSDSGFYLCAWSRSLYYEQYFGPGTRLTVT.

This clonotype appeared many times. J is TRBJ2-3 and V is TRBV5-1, with TRBD2 matching over 9 bases. CDR1 SGHRS and CDR2 YFSETQ come from the germline V gene. The length of the CDR3 is 17 residues. With 3 bases clipped from V and 4 bases from J, the junction kept 12 bases outside the gene matches. The CDR3 protein is CASSSFPRSGSPDTQYF. The CDR3 bases are TGCGCCAGCAGCTCCTTCCCGCGTAGCGGGAGCCCAGATACGCAGTATTTT. Full variable domain (remainder filled in from reference TRBV5-1 and TRBJ2-3): KAGVTQTPRYLIKTRGQQVTLSCSPISGHRSVSWYQQTPGQGLQFLFEYFSETQRNKGNFPGRFSGRQFSNSRSEMNVSTLELGDSALYLCASSSFPRSGSPDTQYFGPGTRLTVL.

In its sample, this clonotype was seen many times. V and J are TRBV18 and TRBJ2-6; 7 bases line up with TRBD2. CDR1 and CDR2 (germline): KGHSH, LQKENI. The CDR3 is 17 amino acids. V trimming: 4 bases; J trimming: 1 base; junction bases outside the gene matches: 7. CDR3 protein: CASSLPGLTSGANVLTF. The CDR3 DNA reads TGTGCCAGCTCACTTCCGGGACTAACTTCTGGGGCCAACGTCCTGACTTTC. The full variable domain, its missing parts supplied by reference TRBV18 and TRBJ2-6, is NAGVMQNPRHLVRRRGQEARLRCSPMKGHSHVYWYRQLPEEGLKFMVYLQKENIIDESGMPKERFSAEFPKEGPSILRIQQVVRGDSAAYFCASSLPGLTSGANVLTFGAGSRLTVL.

In regard to this clonotype: A far larger clone is a single base away, which makes a read error likely. This rearrangement joins TRBV24-1 to TRBJ1-1; D remains unclear. CDR3 length equals 11 residues. The germline V gene encodes CDR1 KGHDR and CDR2 SFDVKD. Between the trimmed V and J ends, which lost 6 bases and 3 bases, there was a span of 4 bases. CDR3 sequence reads: CATSWDTEAFF. CDR3 nucleotide sequence: TGTGCCACCAGTTGGGACACTGAAGCTTTCTTT.

This clonotype was observed many times. In nucleotides, the CDR3 is TGTGCCAGCAGTGAGCAGTGGAGCAGCGATGAGCAGTTCTTC. Amino acid sequence: CASSEQWSSDEQFF. The J gene is TRBJ2-1, the V gene TRBV6-1; unclear D gene. This CDR3 is 14 amino acids long. V shed 3 bases and J shed 8 bases, with 14 bases lying between them. Germline V gives CDR1 MNHNS, CDR2 SASEGT.

This clonotype was seen more than once but under ten times. The rearrangement joins TRBV10-3 to TRBJ1-5; TRBD1 is a possible D gene (5 bases). CDR1 is ENHRY, CDR2 SYGVKD, per germline. The V end was cut by 10 bases, the J end by 4 bases, with 17 bases between. The CDR3 loop spans 14 amino acids. Written as DNA, the CDR3 is TGTGCCAGCCGGGACGGTGAAGCTAATCAGCCCCAGCATTTT. Amino acids: CASRDGEANQPQHF.

V gene TRBV6-5 combines with J gene TRBJ1-2; D is uncertain. Trimming left V 6 bases short and J 8 bases short, with 25 bases between. Looked up from germline, CDR1 is MNHEY and CDR2 is SVGAGI. The CDR3 spans 16 residues. CDR3 loop: CASRPSMGGRSGGYTF. CDR3 bases: TGTGCCAGCAGACCCTCCATGGGAGGGAGATCAGGAGGCTACACCTTC.

This clonotype was observed many times. The chain links TRBV5-1 to TRBJ2-3; weak D call: TRBD1 (5 bases). The V end lost 4 bases, the J end lost 3 bases, and 18 bases lay between the germline ends. Germline values: CDR1 SGHRS, CDR2 YFSETQ. The CDR3 length is 16 residues. CDR3 region: CASSRQGAESTDTQYF. DNA for the CDR3: TGCGCCAGCAGCCGCCAAGGGGCCGAATCGACAGATACGCAGTATTTT.

On this clonotype itself: With a far larger clone one base away, a read error is the likely cause. The rearrangement links TRBV6-1 to TRBJ1-4; the D is unclear. This CDR3 spans 15 amino acids. Germline CDR1 MNHNS, CDR2 SASEGT. V was pared by 6 bases and J by 2 bases, with 13 bases between. The CDR3 region is CASSRERSTNEKLFF. CDR3 DNA: TGTGCCAGCAGCAGAGAAAGGTCGACTAATGAAAAACTGTTTTTT.

In its sample, this clonotype was seen many times. This sequence joins TRBV4-1 and TRBJ2-6; TRBD1 aligns across 8 bases. The CDR3 sequence is 16 residues long. The V gene end was trimmed by 2 bases and the J gene end by 2 bases; junction bases not matched to a gene: 2. Germline CDR1 is MGHRA and CDR2 is YSYEKL. The CDR3 nucleotides are TGCGCCAGCAGCCAAACGACAGGGGCTGGGGCCAACGTCCTGACTTTC. It codes for CASSQTTGAGANVLTF.